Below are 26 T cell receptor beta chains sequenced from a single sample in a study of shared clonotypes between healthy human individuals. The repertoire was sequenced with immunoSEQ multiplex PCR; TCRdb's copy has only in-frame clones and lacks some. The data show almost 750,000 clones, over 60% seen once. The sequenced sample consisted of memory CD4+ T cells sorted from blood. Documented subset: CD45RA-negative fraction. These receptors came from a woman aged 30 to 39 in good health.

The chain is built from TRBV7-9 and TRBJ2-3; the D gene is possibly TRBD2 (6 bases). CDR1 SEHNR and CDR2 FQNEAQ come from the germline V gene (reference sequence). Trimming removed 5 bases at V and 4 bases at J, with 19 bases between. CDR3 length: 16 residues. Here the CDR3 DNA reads TGTGCCAGCAGCGTTCTACCTAGCGTCTTGCCAGATACGCAGTATTTT. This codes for CASSVLPSVLPDTQYF.

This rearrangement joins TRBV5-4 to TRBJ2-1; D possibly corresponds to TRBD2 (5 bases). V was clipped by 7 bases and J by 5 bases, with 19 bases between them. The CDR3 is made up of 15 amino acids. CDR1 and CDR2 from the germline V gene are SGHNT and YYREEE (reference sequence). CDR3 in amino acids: CASVRPGGNNNEQFF. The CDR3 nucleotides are TGTGCCAGCGTCCGACCCGGAGGAAACAACAATGAGCAGTTCTTC.

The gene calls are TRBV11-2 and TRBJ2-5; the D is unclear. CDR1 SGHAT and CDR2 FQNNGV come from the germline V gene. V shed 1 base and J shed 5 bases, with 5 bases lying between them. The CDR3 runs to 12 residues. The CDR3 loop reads CASSLAEETQYF. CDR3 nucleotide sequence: TGTGCCAGCAGCTTAGCAGAGGAGACCCAGTACTTC.

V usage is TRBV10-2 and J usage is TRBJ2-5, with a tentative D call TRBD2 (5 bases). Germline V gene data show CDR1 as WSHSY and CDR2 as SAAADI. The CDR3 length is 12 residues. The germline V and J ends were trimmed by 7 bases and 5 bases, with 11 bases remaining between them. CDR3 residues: CASTGSRETQYF. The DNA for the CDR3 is TGCGCCAGCACGGGGAGTCGGGAGACCCAGTACTTC.

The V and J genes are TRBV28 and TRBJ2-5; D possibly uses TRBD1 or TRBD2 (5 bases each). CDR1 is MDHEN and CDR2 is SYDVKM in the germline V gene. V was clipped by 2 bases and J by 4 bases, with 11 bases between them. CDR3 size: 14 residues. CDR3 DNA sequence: TGTGCCAGCAGTTTACTCCGGGGCCGAGAGACCCAGTACTTC. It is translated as CASSLLRGRETQYF.

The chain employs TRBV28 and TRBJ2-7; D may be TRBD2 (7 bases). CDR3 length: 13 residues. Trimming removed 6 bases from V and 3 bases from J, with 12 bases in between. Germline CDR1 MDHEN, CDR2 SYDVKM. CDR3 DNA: TGTGCCAGCAGGAGGGGGGGAGTCTACGAGCAGTACTTC. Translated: CASRRGGVYEQYF.

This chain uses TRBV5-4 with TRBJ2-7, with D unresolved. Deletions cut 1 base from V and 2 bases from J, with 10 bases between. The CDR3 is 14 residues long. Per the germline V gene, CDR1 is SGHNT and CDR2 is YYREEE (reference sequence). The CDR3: CASSLTQNTYEQYF. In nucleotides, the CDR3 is TGTGCCAGCAGCTTGACACAAAATACCTACGAGCAGTACTTC.

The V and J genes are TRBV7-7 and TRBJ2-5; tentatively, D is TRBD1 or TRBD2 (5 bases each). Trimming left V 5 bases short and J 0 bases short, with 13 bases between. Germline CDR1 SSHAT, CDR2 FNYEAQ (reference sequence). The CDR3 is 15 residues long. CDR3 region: CASSHSGTYQETQYF. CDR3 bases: TGTGCCAGCAGCCATAGTGGGACGTACCAAGAGACCCAGTACTTC.

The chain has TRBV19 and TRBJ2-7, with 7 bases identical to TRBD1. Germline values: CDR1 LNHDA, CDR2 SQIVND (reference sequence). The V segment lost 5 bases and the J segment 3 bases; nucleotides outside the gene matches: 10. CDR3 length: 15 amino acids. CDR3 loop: CASSSSGTASYEQYF. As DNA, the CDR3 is TGTGCCAGTAGTTCTTCCGGGACAGCAAGCTACGAGCAGTACTTC.

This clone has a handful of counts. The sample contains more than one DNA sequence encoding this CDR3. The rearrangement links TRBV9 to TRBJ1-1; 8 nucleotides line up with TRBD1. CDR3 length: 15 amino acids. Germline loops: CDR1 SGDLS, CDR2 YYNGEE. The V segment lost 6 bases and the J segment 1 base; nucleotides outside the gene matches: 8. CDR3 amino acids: CASTPLGQANTEAFF. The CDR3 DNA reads TGTGCCAGCACCCCCCTGGGACAGGCGAACACTGAAGCTTTCTTT.

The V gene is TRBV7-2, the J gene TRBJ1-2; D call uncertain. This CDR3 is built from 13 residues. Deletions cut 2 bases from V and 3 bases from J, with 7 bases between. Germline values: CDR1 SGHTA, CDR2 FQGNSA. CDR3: CASSLHQDYGYTF. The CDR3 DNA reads TGTGCCAGCAGCTTACATCAAGACTATGGCTACACCTTC.

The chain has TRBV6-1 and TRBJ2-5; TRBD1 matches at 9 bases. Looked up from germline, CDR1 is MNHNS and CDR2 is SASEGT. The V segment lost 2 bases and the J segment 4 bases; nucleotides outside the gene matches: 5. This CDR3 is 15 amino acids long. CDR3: CASSELRGQGETQYF. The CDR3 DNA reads TGTGCCAGCAGTGAACTACGGGGACAGGGAGAGACCCAGTACTTC.

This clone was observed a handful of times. This CDR3 reads CASSRGNLGQPQHF. CDR3 nucleotide sequence: TGCGCCAGCAGCCGAGGGAATTTAGGACAGCCCCAGCATTTT. The genes are TRBV4-1 and TRBJ1-5; D call uncertain. The CDR3 has 14 amino acids. The germline V gene has CDR1 MGHRA and CDR2 YSYEKL. Trimming cost V 4 bases and J 7 bases, with 14 bases left between them.

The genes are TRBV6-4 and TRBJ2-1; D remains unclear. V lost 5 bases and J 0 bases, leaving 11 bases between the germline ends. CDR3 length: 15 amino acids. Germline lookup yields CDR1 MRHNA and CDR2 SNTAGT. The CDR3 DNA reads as TGTGCCAGCAGTCCCCAGCGTGACTCCTACAATGAGCAGTTCTTC. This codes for CASSPQRDSYNEQFF.

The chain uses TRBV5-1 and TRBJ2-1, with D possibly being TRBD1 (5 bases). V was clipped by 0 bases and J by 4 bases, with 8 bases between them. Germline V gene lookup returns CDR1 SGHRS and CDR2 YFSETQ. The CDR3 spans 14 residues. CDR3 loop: CASSLAAGYNEQFF. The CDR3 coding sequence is TGCGCCAGCAGCTTGGCCGCAGGGTACAATGAGCAGTTCTTC.

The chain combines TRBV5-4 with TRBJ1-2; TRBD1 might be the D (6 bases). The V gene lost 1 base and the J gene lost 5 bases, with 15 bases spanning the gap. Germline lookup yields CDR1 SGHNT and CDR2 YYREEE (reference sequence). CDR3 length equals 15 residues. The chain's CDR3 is CASSLLVGGGYGYTF. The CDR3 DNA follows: TGTGCCAGCAGCTTGTTGGTCGGGGGCGGTTATGGCTACACCTTC. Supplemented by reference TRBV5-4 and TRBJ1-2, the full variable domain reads ETGVTQSPTHLIKTRGQQVTLRCSSQSGHNTVSWYQQALGQGPQFIFQYYREEENGRGNFPPRFSGLQFPNYSSELNVNALELDDSALYLCASSLLVGGGYGYTFGSGTRLTVV.

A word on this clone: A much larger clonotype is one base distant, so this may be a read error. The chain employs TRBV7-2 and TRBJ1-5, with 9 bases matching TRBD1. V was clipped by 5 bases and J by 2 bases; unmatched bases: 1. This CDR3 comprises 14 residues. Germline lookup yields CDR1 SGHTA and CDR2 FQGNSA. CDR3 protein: CASSRQGGNQPQHF. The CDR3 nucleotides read TGTGCCAGCAGCCGACAGGGGGGCAATCAGCCCCAGCATTTT.

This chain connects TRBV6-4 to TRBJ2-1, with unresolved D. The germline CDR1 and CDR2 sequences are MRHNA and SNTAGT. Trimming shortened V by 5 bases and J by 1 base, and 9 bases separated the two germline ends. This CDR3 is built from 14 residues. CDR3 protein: CASSLEVSYNEQFF. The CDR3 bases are TGTGCCAGCAGTCTAGAAGTATCCTACAATGAGCAGTTCTTC.

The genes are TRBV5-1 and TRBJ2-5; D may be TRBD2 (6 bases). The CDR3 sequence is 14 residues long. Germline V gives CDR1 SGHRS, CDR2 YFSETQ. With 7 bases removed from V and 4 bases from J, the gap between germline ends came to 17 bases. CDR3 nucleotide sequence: TGCGCCAGCCAGGGTTGGCGGGATCGAGAGACCCAGTACTTC. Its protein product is CASQGWRDRETQYF.

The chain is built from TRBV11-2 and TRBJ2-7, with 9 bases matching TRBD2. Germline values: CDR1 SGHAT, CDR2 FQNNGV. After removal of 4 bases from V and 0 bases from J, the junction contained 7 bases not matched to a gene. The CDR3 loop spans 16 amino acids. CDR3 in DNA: TGTGCCAGCAGCTCCCGATCAGCGGGAGGCTCCTACGAGCAGTACTTC. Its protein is CASSSRSAGGSYEQYF.

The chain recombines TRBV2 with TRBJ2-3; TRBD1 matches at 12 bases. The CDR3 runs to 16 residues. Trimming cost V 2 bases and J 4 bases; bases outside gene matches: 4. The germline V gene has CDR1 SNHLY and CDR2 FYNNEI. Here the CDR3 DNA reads TGTGCCAGCAGTGAAACAGGGACAGGGGGCGCAGATACGCAGTATTTT. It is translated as CASSETGTGGADTQYF.

CDR3 nucleotides: TGTGCCAGCAGCGTCGACAGGAACACCTACGAGCAGTACTTC. It yields the protein CASSVDRNTYEQYF. V gene TRBV2 combines with J gene TRBJ2-7; perhaps TRBD1 as D (6 bases). Trimming removed 6 bases at V and 2 bases at J, with 14 bases between. The CDR3 is 14 amino acids. Germline V CDR1 and CDR2: SNHLY, FYNNEI.

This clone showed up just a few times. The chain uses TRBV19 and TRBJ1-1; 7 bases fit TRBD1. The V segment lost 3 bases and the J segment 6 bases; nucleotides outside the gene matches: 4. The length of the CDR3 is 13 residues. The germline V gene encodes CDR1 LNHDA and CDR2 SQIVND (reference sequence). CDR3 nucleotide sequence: TGTGCCAGTAGTATCCAGGGGGAGGCTGAAGCTTTCTTT. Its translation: CASSIQGEAEAFF.

CDR3 nucleotides: TGTGCCAGCAGCCCGAAGGCGGCTATTCAAGAGACCCAGTACTTC. It codes for CASSPKAAIQETQYF. The chain links TRBV5-4 to TRBJ2-5; D not resolved. Trimming left V 4 bases short and J 2 bases short, with 15 bases between. Germline values: CDR1 SGHNT, CDR2 YYREEE (reference sequence). This CDR3 spans 15 amino acids.

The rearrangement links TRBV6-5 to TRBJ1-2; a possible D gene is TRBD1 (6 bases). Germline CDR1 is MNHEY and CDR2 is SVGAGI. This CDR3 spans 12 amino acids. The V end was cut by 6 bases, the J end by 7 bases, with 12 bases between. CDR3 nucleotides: TGTGCCAGCAGCCAAGGGGGTTTTGGCTACACCTTC. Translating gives CASSQGGFGYTF.

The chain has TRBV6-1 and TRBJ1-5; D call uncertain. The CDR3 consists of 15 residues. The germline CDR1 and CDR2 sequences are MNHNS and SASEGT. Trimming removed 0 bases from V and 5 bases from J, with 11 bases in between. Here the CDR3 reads CASSEAWGGHQPQHF. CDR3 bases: TGTGCCAGCAGTGAAGCATGGGGTGGGCATCAGCCCCAGCATTTT.